These 4 T cell receptor beta chains were sequenced from one sample in a study of cytotoxic CD8 clonotypes in ibrutinib-treated CLL (dated by TCRdb to about 2021). Receptor amplification or capture employed the immunoSEQ multiplex PCR assay. Here the immuneACCESS table is served through TCRdb, limited to in-frame sequences with V and J called. Missing clones are a known gap in these copies; in checked studies unresolved V genes cover under half, and the rest lacks a known reason. Here the sample has some 200,000 clones; about two thirds occur a single time. About an eighth of the sample is held by the ten biggest clonotypes. Taken with the paper, the label for time point translates to: 20 to 30 months on ibrutinib. Sequenced material: PBMCs, taken after 24 months of ibrutinib treatment. The receptors originated from a human donor with chronic lymphocytic leukemia.

In nucleotides, the CDR3 is TGTGCCAGCAGCCGTTTGGGGCTGAGGACAGGGAGCAATGAGCAGTTCTTC. This encodes CASSRLGLRTGSNEQFF. This chain connects TRBV9 to TRBJ2-1, with 8 bases identical to TRBD1. Per the germline V gene, CDR1 is SGDLS and CDR2 is YYNGEE. V gave up 4 bases and J gave up 6 bases; unmatched junction bases: 15. This CDR3 contains 17 residues.

The genes are TRBV18 and TRBJ2-2, with D unclear. This CDR3 region has 15 residues. V shed 0 bases and J shed 6 bases, with 11 bases lying between them. Per germline, CDR1 KGHSH and CDR2 LQKENI. This CDR3 reads CASSPPVGSAGELFF. CDR3 nucleotides: TGTGCCAGCTCACCACCGGTAGGAAGTGCCGGGGAGCTGTTTTTT.

A few counts support this clone. The chain couples TRBV27 to TRBJ1-2; D gene ambiguous. V was clipped by 4 bases and J by 8 bases, with 14 bases between them. The CDR3 loop spans 13 amino acids. CDR1 is MNHEY and CDR2 is SMNVEV in the germline V gene (reference sequence). CDR3 residues: CASSSHFPSGYTF. The CDR3 DNA reads TGTGCCAGCAGTTCCCATTTTCCATCGGGCTACACCTTC.

The CDR3 protein is CASLFLPENTDTQYF. CDR3 in DNA: TGCGCCAGCTTATTCCTACCCGAGAACACAGATACGCAGTATTTT. This sequence joins TRBV5-1 and TRBJ2-3; D unclear. CDR1 and CDR2 (germline): SGHRS, YFSETQ. The ends were cut back, 7 bases at V and 2 bases at J, with 17 bases in the middle. The CDR3 is made up of 15 amino acids.